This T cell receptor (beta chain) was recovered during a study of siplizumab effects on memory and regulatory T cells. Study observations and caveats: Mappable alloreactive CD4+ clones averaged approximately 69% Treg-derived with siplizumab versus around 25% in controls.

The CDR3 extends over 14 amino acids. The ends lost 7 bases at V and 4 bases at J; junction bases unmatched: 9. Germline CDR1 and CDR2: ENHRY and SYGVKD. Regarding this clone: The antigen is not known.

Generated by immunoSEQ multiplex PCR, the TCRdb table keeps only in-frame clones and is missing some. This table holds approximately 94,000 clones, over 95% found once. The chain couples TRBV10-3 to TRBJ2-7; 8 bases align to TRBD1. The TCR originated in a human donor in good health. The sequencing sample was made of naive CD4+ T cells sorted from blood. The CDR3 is CAITEDRVLYEQYF. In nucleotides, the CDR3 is TGTGCCATCACGGAGGACAGGGTCCTTTACGAGCAGTACTTC.